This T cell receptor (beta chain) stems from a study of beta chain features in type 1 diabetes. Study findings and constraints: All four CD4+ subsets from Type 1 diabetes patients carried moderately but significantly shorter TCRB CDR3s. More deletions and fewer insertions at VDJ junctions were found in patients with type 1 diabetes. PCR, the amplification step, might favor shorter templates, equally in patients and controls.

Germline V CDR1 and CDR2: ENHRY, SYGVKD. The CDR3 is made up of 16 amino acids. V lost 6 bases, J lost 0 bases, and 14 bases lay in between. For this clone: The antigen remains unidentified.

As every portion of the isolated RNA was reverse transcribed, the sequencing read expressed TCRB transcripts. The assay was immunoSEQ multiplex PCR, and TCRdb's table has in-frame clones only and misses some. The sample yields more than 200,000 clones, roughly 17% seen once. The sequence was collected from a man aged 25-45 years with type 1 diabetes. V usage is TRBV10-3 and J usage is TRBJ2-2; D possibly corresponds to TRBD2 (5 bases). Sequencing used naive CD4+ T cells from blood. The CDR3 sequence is CAISRISGTNTGELFF. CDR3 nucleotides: TGTGCCATCAGCCGGATAAGCGGAACGAACACCGGGGAGCTGTTTTTT.